One TCR beta chain is described in this entry. Germline V gene data show CDR1 as SGHNT and CDR2 as YYREEE (reference sequence). This CDR3 comprises 16 residues. V dropped 0 bases and J dropped 8; count of bases not matched to a gene: 12. These data originate in a study of shared clonotypes between healthy human individuals. Overall study: The plates for each donor numbered three CD4 naive, three CD4 memory, two CD8 naive and one CD8 memory.

Sequencing was performed with immunoSEQ multiplex PCR; in TCRdb, only in-frame clones are kept and a portion is missing. The data show about 980,000 clones, 76% seen once. Sequencing used memory CD4+ T cells sorted from blood. Subset reported: CD45RA-negative fraction. The rearrangement uses TRBV5-4 and TRBJ1-2; 8 nucleotides agree with TRBD1. This TCR was recovered from a young man in good health. The CDR3 DNA sequence: TGTGCCAGCAGCTTGGCGCAGGGGGCTGCTGTTCGAGGCTACACCTTC. Its translation: CASSLAQGAAVRGYTF.